The sequence of this TCR beta chain was determined in a study of T cells after yellow fever vaccination. This clonotype has only a few counts. The antigen is undetermined. CDR1 is DFQATT and CDR2 is SNEGSKA in the germline V gene (reference sequence). CDR3 size: 14 residues. V shed 4 bases and J shed 2 bases, with 11 bases lying between them. Study outcomes and limitations: Reappearing after the booster were most of the clones from primary vaccination (about 96% CD4, 85% to 90% CD8). On re-exposure, the response was weaker but peaked faster, at day 5 versus 15.

Production of TCR cDNA was by 5'RACE template switching, which also added a universal primer site and UMIs. TCRdb processed the 5' RACE reads anew with MiXCR; each CDR3 protein has one entry. Of hundreds of thousands of distinct CDR3 sequences in the sample, roughly 11% were seen once. The chain links TRBV20-1 to TRBJ2-2; D remains unclear. Source: PBMCs, taken on the day of the first yellow fever vaccination. The TCR was taken from a man aged 18 to 30 who received the YFV17D yellow fever vaccine. In nucleotides, the CDR3 is TGCAGTGCTACCCGCGAGCTTAACACCGGGGAGCTGTTTTTT. It encodes CSATRELNTGELFF.